The clone carrying this T cell receptor beta chain was picked up many times. Its antigen remains unknown. TCRdb itself ran the RACE reads through MiXCR, one entry per CDR3 protein. The table shows about 51,000 distinct CDR3 sequences, with 8.5% to 10% occurring only once. The data were obtained in a study of human T cells and chemical hapten exposure. Notes on the study in general: The donors suffered from alopecia, so their immune response may not match that of healthy people. Expanded TCRs created a significantly greater count of big CDR3 similarity clusters than controls did.

Germline V CDR1 and CDR2: SEHNR, FQNEAQ (reference sequence). This CDR3 comprises 14 residues. Trimming pared 2 bases from V and 4 bases from J, leaving 11 bases between. The sample's time point: pre-sensitization, week 0. The treatment: therapeutic diphenylcyclopropenone sensitization with weekly scalp DPC. This material consisted of whole blood, taken in connection with sensitization to the hapten diphenylcyclopropenone (DPC). This sequence originates from a woman in her forties with alopecia areata. Some clones in this sample may be carry-over from other donors' samples. The chain couples TRBV7-9 to TRBJ1-1; no clear D gene. The CDR3 loop is CASSLPWESTEAFF. The DNA of the CDR3 is TGTGCCAGCAGCTTACCCTGGGAGAGCACTGAAGCTTTCTTT.